The 18 T cell receptor beta chains below come from one sample, sequenced in a study of vaccination and CD4 T cells after COVID-19. Cultured CD4+ T-cell DNA underwent Oncomine TCR Beta short-read sequencing. One entry per CDR3 protein, called by TCRdb with MiXCR from the PCR reads. The repertoire holds approximately 7,600 distinct CDR3 sequences, roughly 80% seen once, with over 15% in the top ten. Treatment meaning: approximately nine-day PBMC culture with coronavirus spike peptide pools or control peptides (ViraFEST assay). These TCRs are of unknown antigen specificity. The source material was CD4+ T cells from blood, cultured in vitro. These receptors came from a human donor who had recovered from COVID-19.

This clonotype occurred a few times. The chain uses TRBV18 and TRBJ2-5; D is possibly TRBD2 (6 bases). V lost 1 base and J lost 8, with 17 bases in between. The germline gives CDR1 KGHSH, CDR2 LQKENI. This CDR3 has 15 amino acids. CDR3 amino acids: CASSPRLGTEGTQYF. In DNA form, the CDR3 reads TGTGCCAGCTCACCACGGTTAGGGACGGAGGGTACCCAGTACTTC.

This clonotype has just one count. The rearrangement links TRBV10-3 to TRBJ1-2, with no clear D. CDR1 and CDR2 from the germline V gene are ENHRY and SYGVKD. The CDR3 sequence is 14 residues long. V dropped 0 bases and J dropped 2 bases, with 7 bases sitting between them. For the CDR3, the DNA is TGTGCCATCAGTGAGTCGGTATGGAACTATGGCTACACCTTC. Translating it yields CAISESVWNYGYTF.

By proportion, this clonotype is medium-sized (0.01 to 0.1%). The chain links TRBV25-1 to TRBJ1-2; a weak D match, TRBD1 (5 bases). The V end was cut by 1 base, the J end by 0 bases, with 6 bases between. This CDR3 spans 14 amino acids. The V gene's germline CDR1 is MGHDK and CDR2 SYGVNS. The CDR3 nucleotides are TGTGCCAGCAGTGAATGGGGCCCTAACTATGGCTACACCTTC. Its protein is CASSEWGPNYGYTF.

A single count supports this clonotype. This rearrangement joins TRBV7-2 to TRBJ1-2; 7 bases map to TRBD1. Trimming removed 1 base from V and 5 bases from J; junction bases left unmatched: 13. The V gene's germline CDR1 is SGHTA and CDR2 FQGNSA. This CDR3 comprises 17 residues. The CDR3 is CASSLDPATGVPYGYTF. The CDR3, as DNA: TGTGCCAGCAGCTTAGATCCAGCTACAGGGGTCCCGTATGGCTACACCTTC.

There are a few counts of this clonotype. The chain joins TRBV20-1 to TRBJ1-4; D is unresolved. V gave up 6 bases and J gave up 8 bases, with 13 bases separating them. Germline CDR1 reads DFQATT; CDR2 reads SNEGSKA (reference sequence). This CDR3 has 12 amino acids. CDR3 nucleotide sequence: TGCAGTGCCTCCCAACCGACCGAAAAACTGTTTTTT. The encoded protein is CSASQPTEKLFF.

The V gene is TRBV27, the J gene TRBJ1-5, with D unresolved. From germline, CDR1 is MNHEY and CDR2 SMNVEV (reference sequence). V was trimmed by 6 bases and J by 4 bases, leaving 7 bases between them. The CDR3 length is 12 residues. This CDR3 is CASSRSNQPQHF. The CDR3 coding sequence is TGTGCCAGCAGCCGTAGTAATCAGCCCCAGCATTTT.

The rearrangement joins TRBV28 to TRBJ1-2, with D maybe TRBD1 (5 bases). Germline-derived CDR1 and CDR2 are MDHEN and SYDVKM. V gave up 7 bases and J gave up 3 bases, with 18 bases separating them. The CDR3 is 15 amino acids. The CDR3 protein is CASIIRGAGYYGYTF. CDR3 sequence (DNA): TGTGCCAGCATAATTAGAGGAGCAGGGTACTATGGCTACACCTTC.

This chain joins TRBV20-1 and TRBJ1-3; D is unclear. This CDR3 has 15 residues. Trimming cost V 4 bases and J 4 bases, with 17 bases left between them. From germline, CDR1 is DFQATT and CDR2 SNEGSKA (reference sequence). CDR3: CSANNRYTSGNTIYF. The CDR3 DNA is TGCAGTGCTAACAACCGATACACCTCGGGAAACACCATATATTTT.

V usage is TRBV7-6 and J usage is TRBJ2-5; 7 bases line up with TRBD2. J gave up 1 base and V 1 base, and 6 bases lay outside the gene matches. The V gene's germline CDR1 is SGHVS and CDR2 FNYEAQ. This CDR3 is 16 amino acids long. This CDR3 is CASSLGGGRGQETQYF. The CDR3 nucleotides read TGTGCCAGCAGCTTAGGGGGGGGACGGGGCCAAGAGACCCAGTACTTC.

The CDR3 bases are TGTGCCAGCGGCCCGGAGCAGCTCGAGACCGGGGAGCTGTTTTTT. Translation gives CASGPEQLETGELFF. The chain couples TRBV2 to TRBJ2-2, with D uncertain. CDR1 is SNHLY, CDR2 FYNNEI, per germline. The CDR3 is 15 residues long. V was trimmed by 8 bases and J by 5 bases, leaving 18 bases between them.

This clonotype was seen only a few times. V gene TRBV7-2 combines with J gene TRBJ2-1, with 9 bases that match TRBD2. Germline V lookup: CDR1 SGHTA, CDR2 FQGNSA. This CDR3 has 16 residues. Unmatched junction bases numbered 6, after V lost 3 bases and J lost 3 bases. As DNA, the CDR3 is TGTGCCAGCAGCTTTTTCGGCGGGAGGGGCTACAATGAGCAGTTCTTC. Translated: CASSFFGGRGYNEQFF.

The chain uses TRBV27 and TRBJ1-5, with D possibly TRBD1 on 5 matching bases. This CDR3 region has 17 residues. V gave up 6 bases and J gave up 1 base, with 19 bases separating them. Germline CDR1 MNHEY, CDR2 SMNVEV (reference sequence). The CDR3 loop is CASSPVGRETSNQPQHF. In DNA, the CDR3 is TGTGCCAGCAGCCCCGTGGGCAGGGAGACCAGCAATCAGCCCCAGCATTTT.

DNA for the CDR3: TGTGCCACCAGCCTCCCATTTGGCAGGGGAAACACTGAAGCTTTCTTT. Amino acids: CATSLPFGRGNTEAFF. This chain connects TRBV15 to TRBJ1-1; D might be TRBD1 (6 bases). V was trimmed by 5 bases and J by 2 bases, leaving 18 bases between them. The CDR3 length is 16 residues. Germline lookup yields CDR1 LNHNV and CDR2 YYDKDF (reference sequence).

This clonotype was seen once. DNA of the CDR3: TGTGCCAGCAGCTTAGCGGCAGGCAATCAGCCCCAGCATTTT. This codes for CASSLAAGNQPQHF. V is TRBV11-2 and J is TRBJ1-5; D unclear. V was clipped by 1 base and J by 2 bases, with 6 bases between them. The germline gives CDR1 SGHAT, CDR2 FQNNGV. The CDR3 is 14 amino acids.

A few counts support this clonotype. The chain links TRBV4-3 to TRBJ2-1; 10 nucleotides line up with TRBD2. The germline V gene has CDR1 LGHNA and CDR2 YSLEER. Trimming took 3 bases from V and 5 from J; bases not matched to a gene: 7. This CDR3 is built from 16 residues. The CDR3 reads CASSHALAGFNNEQFF. CDR3 coding DNA: TGCGCCAGCAGCCACGCACTAGCGGGGTTTAACAATGAGCAGTTCTTC.

The chain recombines TRBV28 with TRBJ1-1; TRBD1 matches at 10 bases. V trimming: 8 bases; J trimming: 6 bases; junction bases outside the gene matches: 9. The CDR3 consists of 14 residues. CDR1 and CDR2 from the germline V gene are MDHEN and SYDVKM. CDR3 sequence: CASGQGVAMAEAFF. CDR3 in DNA: TGTGCCAGCGGACAGGGGGTAGCGATGGCTGAAGCTTTCTTT.

The V call is TRBV7-2, the J call TRBJ2-7; D unresolved. The V end lost 0 bases, the J end lost 0 bases, and 6 bases lay between the germline ends. The CDR3 length is 14 residues. Germline V gene lookup returns CDR1 SGHTA and CDR2 FQGNSA. The CDR3: CASSLAASSYEQYF. The DNA for the CDR3 is TGTGCCAGCAGCTTAGCGGCAAGCTCCTACGAGCAGTACTTC.

A few counts support this clonotype. The gene calls are TRBV5-1 and TRBJ2-3; 7 bases are shared with TRBD1. Germline lookup yields CDR1 SGHRS and CDR2 YFSETQ. The CDR3 consists of 18 residues. J was trimmed by 4 bases and V by 2 bases; bases with no gene match: 16. As DNA, the CDR3 is TGCGCCAGCAGCTTAGGCAGGGGGTGGGAGTTCGGCGCAGATACGCAGTATTTT. It yields the protein CASSLGRGWEFGADTQYF.